This TCR beta chain was identified in a study of T cell responses to AZD1222 COVID-19 vaccine. Study-level points and caveats: Donor demographics were predominantly white British with a female majority; clonal diversity may be underestimated. After the peak T cell response, and only then, were repertoires sampled. Two AZD1222 doses significantly raised spike-specific TCR breadth and depth over controls.

Libraries were prepared by immunoSEQ multiplex PCR; TCRdb keeps only in-frame clonotypes and omits some of them. The repertoire has 110,000 to 150,000 clones, about 92% of them found once; the top ten carry about 9%. Points on this clone: What it binds is unknown.

The V and J ends lost 5 bases and 2 bases respectively, with 6 bases between them. CDR1 is SGHAT, CDR2 FQDESV, per germline (reference sequence). The CDR3 loop spans 12 amino acids. This sequence joins TRBV11-1 and TRBJ1-1, with unresolved D. The specimen comprised peripheral blood, sampled on day 0 of AZD1222 vaccination. The sequence was obtained from an adult in good health. CDR3 region: CASSGGNTEAFF. The DNA of the CDR3 is TGTGCCAGCAGCGGCGGAAACACTGAAGCTTTCTTT.